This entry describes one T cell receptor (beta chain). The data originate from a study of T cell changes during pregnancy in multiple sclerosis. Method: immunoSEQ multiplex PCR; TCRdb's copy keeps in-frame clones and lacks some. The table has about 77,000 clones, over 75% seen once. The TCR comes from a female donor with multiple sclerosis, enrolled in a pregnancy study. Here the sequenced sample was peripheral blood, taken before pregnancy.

CDR3 bases: TGTGCTAGTGGTTTGACCCTCGACGGCGGCACGCACACCGGGGAGCTGTTTTTT. Its translation is CASGLTLDGGTHTGELFF. The chain couples TRBV12-5 to TRBJ2-2; D is unresolved. Germline CDR1 LGHNT, CDR2 FRNRAP. The length of the CDR3 is 18 residues. V was pared by 2 bases and J by 3 bases, with 19 bases between.